This record looks at one TCR beta chain sequence and its context. This sample was included in a study of T cell changes during pregnancy in multiple sclerosis. Measured with immunoSEQ multiplex PCR; TCRdb has only the in-frame clones, and not every one. Found here are about 51,000 clones, 85% to 95% of them singletons; the top ten hold around 0.68%. V lost 0 bases to trimming and J lost 2 bases; unmatched junction nucleotides: 7. This CDR3 contains 18 residues. Germline lookup yields CDR1 MRHNA and CDR2 SNTAGT. The J gene is TRBJ2-7, the V gene TRBV6-4; 13 bases line up with TRBD2. This TCR was recovered from a female donor with multiple sclerosis, enrolled in a pregnancy study. The material sequenced was CD4+ T cells from peripheral blood mononuclear cells, taken in the third trimester of pregnancy. The CDR3 nucleotides read TGTGCCAGCAGTGACTCGATTGTAACTAGCGGGAGGGCCTACGAGCAGTACTTC. Translating it yields CASSDSIVTSGRAYEQYF.